A single sample gave rise to the 17 T cell receptor beta chains below, sequenced in a study of blood T cell repertoires in COVID-19. Generated by immunoSEQ multiplex PCR, the TCRdb table keeps only in-frame clones and is missing some. Of 150,000 or so clones in the sample, about nine tenths were seen once. Sequencing was done on a sample of PBMCs or T cells enriched from blood (not recorded which). All receptors come from a woman aged 40 to 50 who had been exposed to COVID-19.

The chain carries TRBV14 and TRBJ1-3; maybe TRBD1 (6 bases). Trimming removed 4 bases at V and 0 bases at J, with 7 bases between. Germline V gene lookup returns CDR1 SGHDN and CDR2 FVKESK. The length of the CDR3 is 14 residues. CDR3 loop: CASSPGVSGNTIYF. Here the CDR3 DNA reads TGTGCCAGCAGCCCAGGGGTCTCTGGAAACACCATATATTTT.

This chain uses TRBV5-6 with TRBJ2-7; tentative D call: TRBD1 (6 bases). V was cut by 3 bases and J by 4 bases, with 20 bases left in between. CDR1 and CDR2 (germline): SGHDT, YYEEEE. CDR3 length: 16 amino acids. The chain's CDR3 is CASSWNRVLNPYEQYF. The CDR3 nucleotides read TGTGCCAGCAGCTGGAACAGGGTATTGAATCCTTACGAGCAGTACTTC.

The gene calls are TRBV7-2 and TRBJ2-6; D perhaps matches TRBD1 (6 bases). The germline CDR1 and CDR2 sequences are SGHTA and FQGNSA. CDR3 length equals 15 residues. The V end was cut by 5 bases, the J end by 4 bases, with 12 bases between. CDR3 sequence (DNA): TGTGCCAGCAGCGCGAACACAGGGGGGGCCAACGTCCTGACTTTC. It yields the protein CASSANTGGANVLTF.

The J gene is TRBJ1-1, the V gene TRBV11-2, with 7 nucleotides matching TRBD1. The CDR3 has 15 amino acids. The J segment lost 4 bases and the V segment lost 2 bases, leaving 7 bases of the junction unmatched. Germline CDR1 reads SGHAT; CDR2 reads FQNNGV. The CDR3 nucleotides are TGTGCCAGCAGCTTAATACAGGGGACCGGCACTGAAGCTTTCTTT. Translated, it gives CASSLIQGTGTEAFF. The complete variable domain, with remaining parts taken from reference TRBV11-2 and TRBJ1-1, reads EAGVAQSPRYKIIEKRQSVAFWCNPISGHATLYWYQQILGQGPKLLIQFQNNGVVDDSQLPKDRFSAERLKGVDSTLKIQPAKLEDSAVYLCASSLIQGTGTEAFFGQGTRLTVV.

The chain recombines TRBV4-2 with TRBJ2-3; TRBD2 aligns across 7 bases. CDR3 length: 16 residues. Germline loops: CDR1 LGHNA, CDR2 YNFKEQ. The J segment lost 4 bases and the V segment lost 4 bases, leaving 11 bases of the junction unmatched. The CDR3 sequence is CASSPYVGGEADTQYF. Written as DNA, the CDR3 is TGTGCCAGCAGCCCTTACGTTGGGGGGGAGGCAGATACGCAGTATTTT.

The chain has TRBV19 and TRBJ1-2; a possible D gene is TRBD1 (5 bases). Trimming pared 4 bases from V and 5 bases from J, leaving 23 bases between. Germline loops: CDR1 LNHDA, CDR2 SQIVND (reference sequence). The CDR3 has 17 amino acids. CDR3 bases: TGTGCCAGTAGTACCACAAGGACGGGACTAAGAAGGTATGGCTACACCTTC. It translates to CASSTTRTGLRRYGYTF. The whole variable domain, remainder taken from reference TRBV19 and TRBJ1-2, is DGGITQSPKYLFRKEGQNVTLSCEQNLNHDAMYWYRQDPGQGLRLIYYSQIVNDFQKGDIAEGYSVSREKKESFPLTVTSAQKNPTAFYLCASSTTRTGLRRYGYTFGSGTRLTVV.

This rearrangement joins TRBV5-1 to TRBJ1-3; TRBD1 matches at 7 bases. Germline V lookup: CDR1 SGHRS, CDR2 YFSETQ. J gave up 4 bases and V 3 bases, and 1 base lay outside the gene matches. This CDR3 region has 13 residues. For the CDR3, the DNA is TGCGCCAGCAGCTCGGGACAGGGAAACACCATATATTTT. It yields the protein CASSSGQGNTIYF.

This clone appeared a single time. This chain joins TRBV19 and TRBJ2-5; D ambiguous. The CDR3 loop spans 14 amino acids. CDR1 is LNHDA, CDR2 SQIVND, per germline (reference sequence). V dropped 5 bases and J dropped 2 bases, with 12 bases sitting between them. As DNA, the CDR3 is TGTGCCAGTAGTCCCGCCGGCAGGCAAGAGACCCAGTACTTC. It codes for CASSPAGRQETQYF.

The chain is built from TRBV28 and TRBJ1-1; 7 nucleotides line up with TRBD1. With V trimmed by 6 bases and J by 5 bases, 9 bases remained unmatched. Germline CDR1 and CDR2: MDHEN and SYDVKM. The CDR3 contains 14 residues. CDR3 in amino acids: CASRHSDRVTEAFF. DNA for the CDR3: TGTGCCAGCAGACATTCCGACAGGGTAACTGAAGCTTTCTTT.

The rearrangement links TRBV19 to TRBJ1-5; 9 nucleotides match TRBD1. This CDR3 comprises 15 residues. The J segment lost 6 bases and the V segment lost 8 bases, leaving 11 bases of the junction unmatched. Per the germline V gene, CDR1 is LNHDA and CDR2 is SQIVND (reference sequence). The CDR3 bases are TGTGCCAGTGAGGGGGGACAGGGCACCGTTCAGCCCCAGCATTTT. Encoded protein: CASEGGQGTVQPQHF.

The gene calls are TRBV5-3 and TRBJ1-4, with D tentatively TRBD1 (5 bases). TRBV5-3 is an open reading frame whose function is uncertain. The CDR3 spans 17 residues. Trimming shortened V by 4 bases and J by 0 bases, and 16 bases separated the two germline ends. CDR3 region: CARSKDTPRSTNEKLFF. In nucleotides, the CDR3 is TGTGCCAGAAGCAAGGACACCCCCCGATCAACTAATGAAAAACTGTTTTTT.

The gene calls are TRBV18 and TRBJ1-5; TRBD1 agrees at 10 bases. J gave up 7 bases and V 5 bases, and 8 bases lay outside the gene matches. Germline loops: CDR1 KGHSH, CDR2 LQKENI. This CDR3 region has 15 residues. The CDR3 nucleotides read TGTGCCAGCTCAAATACCGGGACAGGGGTGCAGCCCCAGCATTTT. It codes for CASSNTGTGVQPQHF.

V is TRBV19 and J is TRBJ2-4; TRBD1 agrees at 12 bases. The CDR3 length is 16 residues. After removal of 5 bases from V and 1 base from J, the junction contained 3 bases not matched to a gene. Germline CDR1 reads LNHDA; CDR2 reads SQIVND (reference sequence). CDR3 region: CASSRGQGAAKNIQYF. CDR3 sequence (DNA): TGTGCCAGTAGTCGGGGACAGGGGGCGGCCAAAAACATTCAGTACTTC.

The CDR3 protein is CASSETTGGNYGYTF. Here the CDR3 DNA reads TGTGCCAGCAGTGAAACGACAGGTGGAAACTATGGCTACACCTTC. The gene calls are TRBV6-1 and TRBJ1-2; tentatively, D is TRBD1 (6 bases). The length of the CDR3 is 15 residues. From germline, CDR1 is MNHNS and CDR2 SASEGT. Trimming pared 2 bases from V and 2 bases from J, leaving 12 bases between.

The rearrangement joins TRBV7-3 to TRBJ1-5; unclear D gene. The CDR3 contains 17 residues. V lost 7 bases, J lost 0 bases, and 19 bases lay in between. CDR1 is SGHTA and CDR2 is FQGTGA in the germline V gene. CDR3 sequence (DNA): TGTGCCAGCACTAAAACGGCAGTAAACTATAGCAATCAGCCCCAGCATTTT. The encoded protein is CASTKTAVNYSNQPQHF.

This clone was recorded once. As DNA, the CDR3 is TGTGCCATTGTAGGAGCGGGAGGCTACGAGCAGTACTTC. It encodes CAIVGAGGYEQYF. The V gene is TRBV28, the J gene TRBJ2-7; 9 bases fit TRBD2. Trimming cost V 10 bases and J 3 bases; bases outside gene matches: 7. This CDR3 contains 13 residues. Germline V gene data show CDR1 as MDHEN and CDR2 as SYDVKM. Full variable domain (remainder filled in from reference TRBV28 and TRBJ2-7): DVKVTQSSRYLVKRTGEKVFLECVQDMDHENMFWYRQDPGLGLRLIYFSYDVKMKEKGDIPEGYSVSREKKERFSLILESASTNQTSMYLCAIVGAGGYEQYFGPGTRLTVT.

The count of this clone is one. V is TRBV7-7 and J is TRBJ1-5; 10 nucleotides line up with TRBD1. The germline V gene encodes CDR1 SSHAT and CDR2 FNYEAQ (reference sequence). V lost 2 bases and J lost 5; bases outside the gene matches: 6. The length of the CDR3 is 16 residues. CDR3 sequence reads: CASSLRGQGDHQPQHF. CDR3 DNA: TGTGCCAGCAGCTTACGAGGACAGGGGGATCATCAGCCCCAGCATTTT.